A single sample gave rise to the 5 T cell receptor beta chains below, sequenced in a study of Tregs in tolerant kidney transplant recipients (dated by TCRdb to about 2019). Library construction relied on the immunoSEQ multiplex PCR assay. This immuneACCESS table, as held by TCRdb, lists in-frame sequences with V and J called but not all clones. Of the missing ones, under half trace to an unresolved V gene in checked studies; the others have no known cause. The sample includes about 240,000 clones, with 80% to 85% observed a single time. Approximately 0.69% of the sample belongs to the ten largest clones. Specimen: CD4+ T cells from blood. The receptors were gathered from a human donor in good health.

The chain has TRBV27 and TRBJ2-7; 7 bases map to TRBD1. With V trimmed by 5 bases and J by 3 bases, 7 bases remained unmatched. Germline V gene data show CDR1 as MNHEY and CDR2 as SMNVEV (reference sequence). The CDR3 spans 14 residues. This CDR3 is CASSPGGHYYEQYF. CDR3 bases: TGTGCCAGCAGTCCAGGGGGACACTACTACGAGCAGTACTTC.

The chain recombines TRBV27 with TRBJ1-2; D perhaps matches TRBD1 (6 bases). CDR3 length: 17 residues. From germline, CDR1 is MNHEY and CDR2 SMNVEV (reference sequence). Trimming removed 1 base at V and 3 bases at J, with 18 bases between. CDR3 nucleotide sequence: TGTGCCAGCAGTTTATTAGGGGCGTCCAGGGGAGACTATGGCTACACCTTC. Protein: CASSLLGASRGDYGYTF.

This clone was seen just once. The chain links TRBV19 to TRBJ1-1; D remains unclear. CDR1 is LNHDA, CDR2 SQIVND, per germline (reference sequence). This CDR3 has 15 amino acids. The V gene lost 3 bases and the J gene lost 0 bases, with 11 bases spanning the gap. The CDR3: CASSISHRLNTEAFF. The CDR3 bases are TGTGCCAGTAGTATCTCCCACCGGCTGAACACTGAAGCTTTCTTT.

The chain links TRBV7-3 to TRBJ1-2; 8 positions agree with TRBD1. V gave up 0 bases and J gave up 1 base; unmatched junction bases: 7. In germline, CDR1 is SGHTA, CDR2 FQGTGA. CDR3 length equals 17 residues. The CDR3 nucleotides read TGTGCCAGCAGCTTAACGTCGTCGACAGGGGATAACTATGGCTACACCTTC. Translating gives CASSLTSSTGDNYGYTF. The full variable domain, rest sourced from reference TRBV7-3 and TRBJ1-2, is GAGVSQTPSNKVTEKGKYVELRCDPISGHTALYWYRQSLGQGPEFLIYFQGTGAADDSGLPNDRFFAVRPEGSVSTLKIQRTERGDSAVYLCASSLTSSTGDNYGYTFGSGTRLTVV.

The chain is built from TRBV7-6 and TRBJ1-5; D gene ambiguous. Trimming left V 5 bases short and J 2 bases short, with 13 bases between. CDR1 SGHVS and CDR2 FNYEAQ come from the germline V gene. The CDR3 sequence is 15 residues long. The CDR3 is CASSPQYGGNQPQHF. CDR3 nucleotides: TGTGCCAGCAGCCCACAGTACGGGGGCAATCAGCCCCAGCATTTT.